This passage covers 32 T cell receptor beta chains from one sample sequenced in a study of PD-1 blockade in classical Hodgkin lymphoma. Specified time point: cycle 4 day 1 (C4D1), after more than 5 weeks of nivolumab. Brentuximab vedotin exposure varied, and every patient relapsed after autologous stem cell transplantation. Here immunoSEQ multiplex PCR was the method, and the copy in TCRdb shows in-frame clones only, minus some. The sample holds tens of thousands of clones, 60% to 80% seen once. Sequenced here: peripheral blood mononuclear cells (PBMCs), sampled before the fourth cycle of nivolumab. These receptors were collected from a human donor with classical Hodgkin lymphoma.

This chain uses TRBV20-1 with TRBJ2-7; D not resolved. V was clipped by 6 bases and J by 4 bases, with 7 bases between them. This CDR3 has 10 amino acids. Per germline, CDR1 DFQATT and CDR2 SNEGSKA (reference sequence). The DNA for the CDR3 is TGCAGTGCCGCGAGGTACGAGCAGTACTTC. This sequence encodes CSAARYEQYF.

Of note for this clone: A junction boundary mismatches the germline segment, possibly from a read error. The rearrangement uses TRBV19 and TRBJ1-6; D is undetermined. This CDR3 region has 14 residues. The germline V gene encodes CDR1 LNHDA and CDR2 SQIVND (reference sequence). The CDR3 nucleotides read TGTACCAGTACGGGTTGGCAGAATAATTCACCCCTCCACTTT. It yields the protein CTSTGWQNNSPLHF.

The chain employs TRBV6-6 and TRBJ1-1; unclear D gene. CDR1 and CDR2 from the germline V gene are MNHNY and SVGAGI (reference sequence). The V end lost 7 bases, the J end lost 2 bases, and 14 bases lay between the germline ends. The CDR3 has 14 amino acids. The CDR3 loop reads CASTPAPGNTEAFF. CDR3 nucleotide sequence: TGTGCCAGCACCCCAGCCCCCGGTAACACTGAAGCTTTCTTT.

V gene TRBV18 combines with J gene TRBJ2-1; 10 bases fit TRBD2. The CDR3 consists of 14 residues. V lost 5 bases to trimming and J lost 9 bases; unmatched junction nucleotides: 7. Germline V CDR1 and CDR2: KGHSH, LQKENI. CDR3 nucleotides: TGTGCCAGCTCAGGGCTAGCGGGGGCTAGTGAGCAGTTCTTC. It codes for CASSGLAGASEQFF.

This clone was detected only a few times. The chain combines TRBV19 with TRBJ2-2; 10 bases are a match to TRBD1. CDR1 and CDR2 from the germline V gene are LNHDA and SQIVND (reference sequence). The CDR3 is 12 amino acids. V shed 7 bases and J 12 bases; nucleotides not matched to a gene: 5. The CDR3 is CASTADRGKLFF. The CDR3 nucleotides are TGTGCCAGTACGGCGGACAGGGGGAAGCTGTTTTTT.

Only a few counts were recorded for this clone. This chain links TRBV4-3 with TRBJ2-3; possible D gene TRBD2, 5 bases. CDR1 and CDR2 (germline): LGHNA, YSLEER. The CDR3 length is 15 residues. Between the trimmed V and J ends, which lost 6 bases and 2 bases, there was a span of 15 bases. The CDR3 bases are TGCGCCAGCAGGCAGTATTGGGAGTCCACAGATACGCAGTATTTT. This sequence encodes CASRQYWESTDTQYF.

This chain uses TRBV19 with TRBJ1-2; weak D call: TRBD1 (5 bases). The CDR3 length is 17 residues. Trimming cost V 5 bases and J 3 bases, with 22 bases left between them. In germline, CDR1 is LNHDA, CDR2 SQIVND (reference sequence). CDR3 protein: CASSLQGRGPLDYGYTF. The DNA of the CDR3 is TGTGCCAGTAGTCTTCAGGGTAGGGGACCCCTTGACTATGGCTACACCTTC.

This clone has a handful of counts. The chain joins TRBV7-2 to TRBJ1-3; D gene ambiguous. V shed 4 bases and J shed 3 bases, with 16 bases lying between them. CDR1 and CDR2 from the germline V gene are SGHTA and FQGNSA. There are 16 residues in the CDR3. The CDR3 sequence is CASSSAITERGNTIYF. For the CDR3, the DNA is TGTGCCAGCAGCTCAGCGATTACAGAGCGTGGAAACACCATATATTTT.

The chain is built from TRBV29-1 and TRBJ1-1; D remains unclear. The germline gives CDR1 SQVTM, CDR2 ANQGSEA. V was trimmed by 2 bases and J by 2 bases, leaving 6 bases between them. This CDR3 contains 12 residues. Here the CDR3 reads CSVERSNTEAFF. DNA of the CDR3: TGCAGCGTTGAAAGAAGTAACACTGAAGCTTTCTTT.

CDR3 nucleotide sequence: TGCGCCAGCAGCTTGGATGTGGCTGGGGCCAACGTCCTGACTTTC. Translation: CASSLDVAGANVLTF. The V and J genes are TRBV5-1 and TRBJ2-6; D not resolved. Germline assignment: CDR1 SGHRS and CDR2 YFSETQ. The V and J ends lost 0 bases and 2 bases respectively, with 6 bases between them. The CDR3 contains 15 residues.

V gene TRBV7-2 combines with J gene TRBJ1-6; the match to TRBD1 covers 11 bases. Per germline, CDR1 SGHTA and CDR2 FQGNSA. V trimming: 0 bases; J trimming: 11 bases; junction bases outside the gene matches: 3. This CDR3 is 15 amino acids long. The CDR3 loop is CASSLAPGQGAPLHF. CDR3 in DNA: TGTGCCAGCAGCTTAGCTCCGGGACAGGGGGCACCCCTCCACTTT.

The gene calls are TRBV6-5 and TRBJ2-7; 9 bases fit TRBD1. The CDR3 extends over 16 amino acids. V lost 2 bases, J lost 3 bases, and 8 bases stayed unmatched. Germline V gene lookup returns CDR1 MNHEY and CDR2 SVGAGI. CDR3 in amino acids: CASSYQKGTGNYEQYF. CDR3 coding DNA: TGTGCCAGCAGTTACCAGAAGGGGACAGGGAACTACGAGCAGTACTTC.

This clone has only a few counts. V usage is TRBV7-2 and J usage is TRBJ1-1, with TRBD1 matching 8 bases. Unmatched junction bases numbered 8, after V lost 5 bases and J lost 6 bases. The CDR3 has 14 residues. The germline CDR1 and CDR2 sequences are SGHTA and FQGNSA. CDR3 region: CASSPYRGKAEAFF. The CDR3 DNA sequence: TGTGCCAGCAGCCCTTACAGGGGGAAAGCTGAAGCTTTCTTT.

The rearrangement links TRBV7-2 to TRBJ2-1; TRBD2 aligns across 7 bases. This CDR3 is 15 amino acids long. V lost 3 bases, J lost 4 bases, and 6 bases stayed unmatched. CDR1 SGHTA and CDR2 FQGNSA come from the germline V gene. In DNA, the CDR3 is TGTGCCAGCAGCTTCGATTCCGGGAGGTACAATGAGCAGTTCTTC. Translating it yields CASSFDSGRYNEQFF. Together with reference TRBV7-2 and TRBJ2-1, the CDR3 gives the full variable domain: GAGVSQSPSNKVTEKGKDVELRCDPISGHTALYWYRQSLGQGLEFLIYFQGNSAPDKSGLPSDRFSAERTGGSVSTLTIQRTQQEDSAVYLCASSFDSGRYNEQFFGPGTRLTVL.

This chain uses TRBV4-2 with TRBJ1-3; D is uncertain. The CDR3 sequence is 14 residues long. Germline V gives CDR1 LGHNA, CDR2 YNFKEQ. V lost 4 bases and J 0 bases, leaving 7 bases between the germline ends. In DNA, the CDR3 is TGTGCCAGCAGCCCGACATCCTCTGGAAACACCATATATTTT. Protein: CASSPTSSGNTIYF.

Concerning this clone: This sample includes further DNA sequences coding for the same CDR3. CDR3 loop: CASSQDPGLTYEQYF. The CDR3 DNA sequence: TGTGCCAGCAGCCAAGACCCGGGACTTACCTACGAGCAGTACTTC. V gene TRBV4-2 combines with J gene TRBJ2-7; D perhaps matches TRBD2 (6 bases). V shed 0 bases and J shed 2 bases, with 11 bases lying between them. CDR1 LGHNA and CDR2 YNFKEQ come from the germline V gene. The CDR3 has 15 residues.

The chain employs TRBV29-1 and TRBJ2-1; 9 bases map to TRBD1. J gave up 6 bases and V 4 bases, and 10 bases lay outside the gene matches. In germline, CDR1 is SQVTM, CDR2 ANQGSEA. The length of the CDR3 is 15 residues. The CDR3 sequence: CSVGEWDRVVNEQFF. The CDR3 region has the DNA TGCAGCGTTGGAGAATGGGACAGGGTTGTCAATGAGCAGTTCTTC.

The chain employs TRBV29-1 and TRBJ2-1; D not resolved. This CDR3 contains 11 residues. Germline V gene data show CDR1 as SQVTM and CDR2 as ANQGSEA. V lost 3 bases to trimming and J lost 4 bases, with 4 bases between them. In nucleotides, the CDR3 is TGCAGCGTTGAGCAATACAATGAGCAGTTCTTC. Translated, it gives CSVEQYNEQFF.

This chain uses TRBV30 with TRBJ2-3, with 7 nucleotides matching TRBD1. CDR1 and CDR2 (germline): GTSNPN, SVGIG (reference sequence). This CDR3 is 14 amino acids long. The junction had 4 bases not matched to a gene; V was cut back by 4 bases and J by 0 bases. DNA for the CDR3: TGTGCCTGGACCTGGACAGGCAGCACAGATACGCAGTATTTT. Its translation is CAWTWTGSTDTQYF.

The V gene is TRBV6-5, the J gene TRBJ2-3, with 7 bases matching TRBD1. Germline CDR1 reads MNHEY; CDR2 reads SVGAGI. J was trimmed by 1 base and V by 6 bases; bases with no gene match: 4. CDR3 length: 14 amino acids. The CDR3 reads CASRLTGGTDTQYF. The DNA for the CDR3 is TGTGCCAGCAGACTTACAGGGGGCACAGATACGCAGTATTTT.

The chain recombines TRBV19 with TRBJ2-1, with 16 bases fitting TRBD2. Trimming cost V 4 bases and J 8 bases; bases outside gene matches: 2. This CDR3 spans 15 amino acids. Per germline, CDR1 LNHDA and CDR2 SQIVND (reference sequence). The CDR3 reads CASSKGLAGGYEQFF. The CDR3 DNA sequence: TGTGCCAGTAGTAAGGGACTAGCGGGAGGGTATGAGCAGTTCTTC.

This clone was observed a few times. V gene TRBV5-1 combines with J gene TRBJ2-5; 8 positions agree with TRBD1. The CDR3 totals 13 residues. Trimming cost V 4 bases and J 5 bases; bases outside gene matches: 4. CDR1 and CDR2 (germline): SGHRS, YFSETQ. CDR3 in DNA: TGCGCCAGCAGCCGGGGACAGGCTGAGACCCAGTACTTC. Translation gives CASSRGQAETQYF.

The chain links TRBV7-2 to TRBJ2-7; D remains unclear. The CDR3 consists of 14 residues. Germline lookup yields CDR1 SGHTA and CDR2 FQGNSA. The germline V and J ends were trimmed by 1 base and 0 bases, with 7 bases remaining between them. CDR3 nucleotide sequence: TGTGCCAGCAGCTTAGTGGCCAGCTCCTACGAGCAGTACTTC. The encoded protein is CASSLVASSYEQYF.

The chain links TRBV29-1 to TRBJ2-3, with 7 nucleotides matching TRBD1. This CDR3 contains 15 residues. Germline V CDR1 and CDR2: SQVTM, ANQGSEA. V shed 3 bases, J shed 6 bases, and the junction held 12 bases outside the gene matches. In DNA, the CDR3 is TGCAGCGTTGATATTGGGCCAGGGGGTTCGGATACGCAGTATTTT. This sequence encodes CSVDIGPGGSDTQYF.

The chain employs TRBV6-5 and TRBJ1-1; TRBD1 is a possible D gene (6 bases). This CDR3 contains 13 residues. Trimming removed 6 bases from V and 7 bases from J, with 15 bases in between. Germline V gene sequence: CDR1 MNHEY, CDR2 SVGAGI. The CDR3 is CASRKGGVNEAFF. The CDR3 nucleotides are TGTGCCAGCAGGAAGGGGGGAGTCAATGAAGCTTTCTTT.

The genes are TRBV7-3 and TRBJ2-3; D not resolved. The CDR3 totals 13 residues. V lost 5 bases and J lost 6, with 12 bases in between. The V gene's germline CDR1 is SGHTA and CDR2 FQGTGA. The CDR3 loop is CASSRAGGDTQYF. The CDR3 DNA sequence: TGTGCCAGCAGCCGCGCAGGCGGCGATACGCAGTATTTT. Full variable domain (outside the CDR3, taken from reference TRBV7-3 and TRBJ2-3): GAGVSQTPSNKVTEKGKYVELRCDPISGHTALYWYRQSLGQGPEFLIYFQGTGAADDSGLPNDRFFAVRPEGSVSTLKIQRTERGDSAVYLCASSRAGGDTQYFGPGTRLTVL.

The chain is built from TRBV4-1 and TRBJ2-4; D may be TRBD1 (6 bases). This CDR3 is 14 amino acids long. Germline V lookup: CDR1 MGHRA, CDR2 YSYEKL. Trimming cost V 2 bases and J 8 bases, with 13 bases left between them. This CDR3 is CASSQWVEGDIQYF. The CDR3 DNA follows: TGCGCCAGCAGCCAATGGGTAGAGGGGGACATTCAGTACTTC.

This CDR3 reads CASSATSGGYNEQFF. CDR3 bases: TGTGCCAGCAGCGCCACTAGCGGGGGGTACAATGAGCAGTTCTTC. The J gene is TRBJ2-1, the V gene TRBV9; TRBD2 aligns across 12 bases. This CDR3 region has 15 residues. The ends lost 3 bases at V and 4 bases at J; junction bases unmatched: 2. Germline V gives CDR1 SGDLS, CDR2 YYNGEE.

This chain joins TRBV9 and TRBJ1-2; D unresolved. Germline values: CDR1 SGDLS, CDR2 YYNGEE. Deletions cut 1 base from V and 7 bases from J, with 8 bases between. The CDR3 length is 12 residues. The CDR3 sequence is CASSVLGGGYTF. The CDR3 region has the DNA TGTGCCAGCAGCGTACTTGGTGGTGGCTACACCTTC.

The gene calls are TRBV21-1 and TRBJ2-5; the tabulated D call, TRBD2, remains unverified against the DNA. TRBV21-1 counts as a pseudogene. The CDR3 covers 17 residues. The CDR3 nucleotides read TGTGCCAGCAGCAAAGATCCGACTAGCGGGTGGCAAGAGACCCAGTACTTC. Protein: CASSKDPTSGWQETQYF.

This chain uses TRBV7-9 with TRBJ1-1; D is undetermined. The germline V gene encodes CDR1 SEHNR and CDR2 FQNEAQ (reference sequence). There are 13 residues in the CDR3. With 6 bases removed from V and 1 base from J, the gap between germline ends came to 9 bases. The CDR3 DNA reads TGTGCCAGCAGGTCCGACTGGAACACTGAAGCTTTCTTT. Its translation is CASRSDWNTEAFF.

CDR3 in amino acids: CASSSVGTSRPYEQYF. CDR3 sequence (DNA): TGTGCCAGCAGCTCCGTAGGGACTAGCCGTCCCTACGAGCAGTACTTC. The chain recombines TRBV14 with TRBJ2-7, with 9 bases lining up with TRBD2. Germline V CDR1 and CDR2: SGHDN, FVKESK. The CDR3 is 16 amino acids. V shed 5 bases, J shed 2 bases, and the junction held 10 bases outside the gene matches.